This T cell receptor beta chain stems from a study of blood T cell repertoires in COVID-19. Germline loops: CDR1 SGHTA, CDR2 FQGNSA. This CDR3 has 15 residues. V gave up 4 bases and J gave up 6 bases; unmatched junction bases: 2. The authors' processing: From reference gene primer amplification, estimates of nucleated cell counts were derived. Using immunoSEQ multiplex PCR, the repertoire was profiled, and TCRdb retains in-frame clones only, with some absent. V and J calls and clone size are as listed in that table; D and trimming were resolved from the DNA. This sample has 300,000 to 350,000 clones, with around 90% found just once. Relative to its sample, this clone is medium-sized (0.01 to 0.1%). Other nucleotide sequences from this sample produce the same CDR3.

This sequence was found in a woman in her late teens or twenties who had recovered from COVID-19. The chain joins TRBV7-2 to TRBJ2-1; TRBD2 matches at 14 bases. The sequencing sample was made of peripheral blood. The CDR3 DNA sequence: TGTGCCAGCAGCTCCGGACTAGCGGGAGGCAATGAGCAGTTCTTC. Residues: CASSSGLAGGNEQFF. Variable domain in full (rest from reference TRBV7-2 and TRBJ2-1): GAGVSQSPSNKVTEKGKDVELRCDPISGHTALYWYRQSLGQGLEFLIYFQGNSAPDKSGLPSDRFSAERTGGSVSTLTIQRTQQEDSAVYLCASSSGLAGGNEQFFGPGTRLTVL.